Below, 27 T cell receptor beta chains from the same sample are listed, as sequenced in a study of T-cell reconstitution after alpha-beta-depleted transplantation in children. Unique molecular identifiers were built into the TCRbeta library. TCRdb analysed the PCR reads with MiXCR anew, one entry per CDR3 protein. The table includes 670,000 or so distinct CDR3 sequences, about 12% detected once. Source: PBMCs, taken before TCRalphabeta/CD19-depleted stem cell transplant. These receptors originate from a girl aged 2 to 10 with congenital amegakaryocytic thrombocytopenia, due to receive a stem cell transplant.

The CDR3 DNA sequence: TGTGCCAGCAGTTTAGCGCGGGACACCTACAATGAGCAGTTCTTC. Its protein product is CASSLARDTYNEQFF. The chain uses TRBV28 and TRBJ2-1, with D perhaps TRBD1 or TRBD2 (6 bases each). The CDR3 covers 15 residues. Trimming removed 2 bases from V and 2 bases from J, with 10 bases in between. The germline V gene encodes CDR1 MDHEN and CDR2 SYDVKM.

A note on this clonotype: Relative to the germline gene, one junction end is altered; a read error may explain this. The V call is TRBV15, the J call TRBJ2-2; 13 bases align to TRBD2. The germline CDR1 and CDR2 sequences are LNHNV and YYDKDF (reference sequence). The CDR3 has 13 amino acids. CDR3 protein: CATSTSTSGRARF. CDR3 coding DNA: TGTGCCACCAGCACCAGTACTAGCGGGAGGGCCCGTTTT.

The rearrangement uses TRBV20-1 and TRBJ2-5; 8 bases are shared with TRBD2. The V gene end was trimmed by 6 bases and the J gene end by 2 bases; junction bases not matched to a gene: 8. Germline V gene lookup returns CDR1 DFQATT and CDR2 SNEGSKA (reference sequence). The CDR3 sequence is 14 residues long. The CDR3 loop reads CSASGGTTQETQYF. CDR3 sequence (DNA): TGCAGTGCCAGCGGGGGCACCACACAAGAGACCCAGTACTTC.

This clonotype showed up many times. The chain recombines TRBV20-1 with TRBJ2-1, with 7 bases lining up with TRBD2. V lost 7 bases to trimming and J lost 10 bases; unmatched junction nucleotides: 7. CDR3 length: 11 residues. Germline CDR1 DFQATT, CDR2 SNEGSKA (reference sequence). The DNA of the CDR3 is TGCAGTGTTGGAGTGCGGGAGGAGCAGTTCTTC. It yields the protein CSVGVREEQFF.

This clonotype was counted ten times or more. V usage is TRBV20-1 and J usage is TRBJ2-7, with D unresolved. Between the trimmed V and J ends, which lost 0 bases and 0 bases, there was a span of 18 bases. Germline-derived CDR1 and CDR2 are DFQATT and SNEGSKA (reference sequence). The CDR3 is 17 amino acids. In nucleotides, the CDR3 is TGCAGTGCTAGAGATCTTAAAGGCCCTGAGAGCTCCTACGAGCAGTACTTC. Protein product: CSARDLKGPESSYEQYF.

This clonotype has ten or more counts. V usage is TRBV19 and J usage is TRBJ2-3, with D perhaps assigned TRBD1 or TRBD2 (5 bases each). This CDR3 is 14 amino acids long. V lost 7 bases and J lost 4, with 15 bases in between. Germline CDR1 reads LNHDA; CDR2 reads SQIVND (reference sequence). The CDR3 reads CASNEGMAADTQYF. The CDR3 coding sequence is TGTGCCAGTAACGAGGGGATGGCCGCAGATACGCAGTATTTT. Variable domain in full (rest from reference TRBV19 and TRBJ2-3): DGGITQSPKYLFRKEGQNVTLSCEQNLNHDAMYWYRQDPGQGLRLIYYSQIVNDFQKGDIAEGYSVSREKKESFPLTVTSAQKNPTAFYLCASNEGMAADTQYFGPGTRLTVL.

This rearrangement joins TRBV20-1 to TRBJ2-7; 7 nucleotides agree with TRBD2. The germline CDR1 and CDR2 sequences are DFQATT and SNEGSKA (reference sequence). CDR3 length: 13 amino acids. The ends lost 3 bases at V and 3 bases at J; junction bases unmatched: 5. DNA of the CDR3: TGCAGTGCTAGTTCCCTAGCGGTCTACGAGCAGTACTTC. Translating gives CSASSLAVYEQYF.

The table lists this clonotype with many counts. The J gene is TRBJ2-1, the V gene TRBV29-1; 11 nucleotides match TRBD2. CDR1 and CDR2 (germline): SQVTM, ANQGSEA. The V segment lost 0 bases and the J segment 6 bases; nucleotides outside the gene matches: 16. The CDR3 loop spans 19 amino acids. The DNA of the CDR3 is TGCAGCGTTGAAGATTGGGGGACTAGCGGTCCACCGTTCCCCAATGAGCAGTTCTTC. This translates into CSVEDWGTSGPPFPNEQFF.

This clonotype was counted between two and nine times. The CDR3 DNA reads TGTGCCAGCAGCTTAGCTCGCGGGAGAGAGTCCTACGAGCAGTACTTC. Translating gives CASSLARGRESYEQYF. This chain joins TRBV7-6 and TRBJ2-7, with TRBD2 identical over 7 bases. Trimming took 0 bases from V and 1 from J; bases not matched to a gene: 6. CDR1 is SGHVS and CDR2 is FNYEAQ in the germline V gene. The CDR3 has 16 amino acids. The full variable domain, in which reference TRBV7-6 and TRBJ2-7 provide the parts outside the CDR3, is GAGVSQSPRYKVTKRGQDVALRCDPISGHVSLYWYRQALGQGPEFLTYFNYEAQQDKSGLPNDRFSAERPEGSISTLTIQRTEQRDSAMYRCASSLARGRESYEQYFGPGTRLTVT.

Many counts were recorded for this clonotype. The V and J genes are TRBV12-3 or TRBV12-4 and TRBJ2-2; maybe TRBD1 (6 bases). The germline V and J ends were trimmed by 4 bases and 2 bases, with 14 bases remaining between them. CDR3 length: 16 amino acids. The CDR3, as DNA: TGTGCCAGCAGTTCACAGGGTTTAGCAAACACCGGGGAGCTGTTTTTT. Translated, it gives CASSSQGLANTGELFF.

The chain carries TRBV29-1 and TRBJ1-5; maybe TRBD1 (5 bases). V gave up 7 bases and J gave up 3 bases, with 13 bases separating them. Germline V gene lookup returns CDR1 SQVTM and CDR2 ANQGSEA. The CDR3 totals 13 residues. CDR3 DNA: TGCAGCGCTGGCGGGGGAACCAATCAGCCCCAGCATTTT. This codes for CSAGGGTNQPQHF.

This clonotype was detected ten times or more. The gene calls are TRBV4-1 and TRBJ2-1; D unclear. The V end lost 0 bases, the J end lost 4 bases, and 13 bases lay between the germline ends. The CDR3 covers 16 residues. From germline, CDR1 is MGHRA and CDR2 YSYEKL. This CDR3 reads CASSQDFVSLYNEQFF. For the CDR3, the DNA is TGCGCCAGCAGCCAAGATTTTGTTTCACTATACAATGAGCAGTTCTTC.

The rearrangement links TRBV11-2 to TRBJ1-1; D unclear. V was pared by 5 bases and J by 1 base, with 11 bases between. CDR1 SGHAT and CDR2 FQNNGV come from the germline V gene. This CDR3 has 14 amino acids. CDR3 region: CASSPAWGNTEAFF. CDR3 sequence (DNA): TGTGCCAGCAGCCCCGCATGGGGGAACACTGAAGCTTTCTTT.

The chain uses TRBV10-3 and TRBJ1-2; D gene ambiguous. Germline V gene sequence: CDR1 ENHRY, CDR2 SYGVKD. The V end was cut by 0 bases, the J end by 4 bases, with 12 bases between. This CDR3 comprises 15 residues. CDR3 DNA sequence: TGTGCCATCAGTGAGTCGGGTCGAAACCGCTATGGCTACACCTTC. Translating gives CAISESGRNRYGYTF.

The chain couples TRBV2 to TRBJ2-5; 7 bases align to TRBD2. The CDR3 length is 13 residues. Trimming cost V 7 bases and J 4 bases; bases outside gene matches: 6. Germline V gene sequence: CDR1 SNHLY, CDR2 FYNNEI. This chain's CDR3 is CASTPSGLETQYF. The CDR3 bases are TGTGCCAGCACGCCTAGCGGTTTAGAGACCCAGTACTTC.

CDR3: CASSQVGGSYNEQFF. DNA for the CDR3: TGCGCCAGCAGCCAAGTTGGGGGCTCCTACAATGAGCAGTTCTTC. The V and J genes are TRBV4-1 and TRBJ2-1, with D perhaps assigned TRBD1 or TRBD2 (5 bases each). This CDR3 spans 15 amino acids. Per germline, CDR1 MGHRA and CDR2 YSYEKL. V gave up 1 base and J gave up 0 bases, with 7 bases separating them.

The V and J genes are TRBV5-1 and TRBJ2-7; a weak D match, TRBD1 (6 bases). Trimming stripped 7 bases from V and 7 bases from J, with 18 bases between. Germline CDR1 and CDR2: SGHRS and YFSETQ. The CDR3 extends over 13 amino acids. In nucleotides, the CDR3 is TGCGCCAGCCGAACCACAGGGTATCGGGAGCAGTACTTC. This sequence encodes CASRTTGYREQYF.

This clonotype has at least ten counts. The chain is built from TRBV29-1 and TRBJ2-3; the match to TRBD2 covers 9 bases. The junction had 3 bases not matched to a gene; V was cut back by 5 bases and J by 3 bases. The germline V gene encodes CDR1 SQVTM and CDR2 ANQGSEA. This CDR3 region has 13 residues. CDR3 in DNA: TGCAGCGTTCTTAGCGGGAGTACAGATACGCAGTATTTT. This codes for CSVLSGSTDTQYF.

The sample holds a few counts of this clonotype. This chain connects TRBV15 to TRBJ2-6, with D perhaps matching TRBD1 (6 bases). Germline-derived CDR1 and CDR2 are LNHNV and YYDKDF (reference sequence). This CDR3 is 15 amino acids long. Between the trimmed V and J ends, which lost 2 bases and 1 base, there was a span of 6 bases. CDR3 coding DNA: TGTGCCACCAGCAGAACAGGGTCTGGGGCCAACGTCCTGACTTTC. Protein: CATSRTGSGANVLTF.

This clonotype was found a few times. The V and J genes are TRBV9 and TRBJ2-5; TRBD2 agrees at 14 bases. From germline, CDR1 is SGDLS and CDR2 YYNGEE. With 4 bases clipped from V and 5 bases from J, the junction kept 4 bases outside the gene matches. The CDR3 covers 15 residues. DNA for the CDR3: TGTGCCAGCAGCTCGGGACTAGCGGGAGTCGAGACCCAGTACTTC. It is translated as CASSSGLAGVETQYF.

J is TRBJ2-1 and V is TRBV11-2; D is unclear. The CDR3 sequence is 15 residues long. V lost 1 base, J lost 3 bases, and 10 bases lay in between. Germline loops: CDR1 SGHAT, CDR2 FQNNGV. The CDR3 sequence: CASSLAVGFYNEQFF. The DNA of the CDR3 is TGTGCCAGCAGCTTAGCGGTGGGGTTCTACAATGAGCAGTTCTTC.

V usage is TRBV7-9 and J usage is TRBJ1-1; D possibly corresponds to TRBD1 (5 bases). V lost 0 bases to trimming and J lost 4 bases, with 9 bases between them. The CDR3 consists of 14 residues. Germline CDR1 and CDR2: SEHNR and FQNEAQ (reference sequence). The CDR3 spells CASSLAGGITEAFF. As DNA, the CDR3 is TGTGCCAGCAGCTTAGCGGGGGGTATCACTGAAGCTTTCTTT.

This clonotype showed up many times. The chain employs TRBV6-1 and TRBJ2-2; weak D call: TRBD1 (6 bases). The ends were cut back, 6 bases at V and 4 bases at J, with 12 bases in the middle. Germline lookup yields CDR1 MNHNS and CDR2 SASEGT. The CDR3 has 14 amino acids. DNA of the CDR3: TGTGCCAGCAGGATACAGGGACCCACCGGGGAGCTGTTTTTT. Translation gives CASRIQGPTGELFF.

This clonotype was counted only a few times. The genes are TRBV25-1 and TRBJ2-7, with TRBD1 identical over 12 bases. CDR3 length: 15 residues. CDR1 is MGHDK, CDR2 SYGVNS, per germline. The V segment lost 4 bases and the J segment 4 bases; nucleotides outside the gene matches: 5. The CDR3, as DNA: TGTGCCAGCAGTGGTGGGACAGGGGGCGAATACGAGCAGTACTTC. It translates to CASSGGTGGEYEQYF.

In its sample, this clonotype was seen a few times. For the CDR3, the DNA is TGTGCCACCTCGTCCCTGGGGGGCGGGATCTACGAGCAGTACTTC. It encodes CATSSLGGGIYEQYF. The rearrangement joins TRBV12-3 or TRBV12-4 to TRBJ2-7; the D call may be TRBD1 or TRBD2 (6 bases each). This CDR3 has 15 amino acids. V shed 10 bases and J shed 3 bases, with 22 bases lying between them.

The chain links TRBV20-1 to TRBJ1-3, with a weak D call TRBD1 (5 bases). The length of the CDR3 is 15 residues. The germline V gene has CDR1 DFQATT and CDR2 SNEGSKA (reference sequence). V was trimmed by 6 bases and J by 2 bases, leaving 17 bases between them. CDR3 residues: CSARTIGAAGNTIYF. As DNA, the CDR3 is TGCAGTGCGAGAACGATAGGGGCAGCTGGAAACACCATATATTTT.

In its sample, this clonotype was seen a few times. The chain joins TRBV7-6 to TRBJ2-3; 8 nucleotides line up with TRBD2. Trimming at V came to 1 base and at J to 4 bases, leaving 1 base not matched to a gene. In germline, CDR1 is SGHVS, CDR2 FNYEAQ. The CDR3 consists of 14 residues. CDR3 amino acids: CASSLVTSADTQYF. The CDR3 DNA follows: TGTGCCAGCAGCTTAGTGACTAGCGCAGATACGCAGTATTTT.